This T cell receptor beta chain is drawn from a study of OX40 agonist ivuxolimab in advanced cancers. The study's findings and limits: No determination was made of the antigen specificity of the expanded peripheral T cells. Mean expanded clone counts were higher in CD8+ than CD4+ T cells.

V was shortened by 1 base and J by 1 base, with 4 bases between the two germline ends. This CDR3 has 13 amino acids. Looked up from germline, CDR1 is SEHNR and CDR2 is FQNEAQ (reference sequence). This clone was seen once. Antigen unknown. Profiling relied on immunoSEQ multiplex PCR, and the TCRdb table lists in-frame clones only, not all of them. The sample comprises more than 40,000 clones, 75% to 90% of which are singletons, and about 12% rests with the top ten. The source was CD4+ or CD8+ T cells sorted from blood, collected in a trial of the OX40 agonist ivuxolimab. This chain joins TRBV7-9 and TRBJ2-5; unclear D gene. The receptor comes from an adult with an advanced solid tumor such as melanoma, head and neck, liver or kidney cancer. CDR3 sequence (DNA): TGTGCCAGCAGCTTAGTTGGCCAAGAGACCCAGTACTTC. Encoded protein: CASSLVGQETQYF. Variable domain in full (rest from reference TRBV7-9 and TRBJ2-5): DTGVSQNPRHKITKRGQNVTFRCDPISEHNRLYWYRQTLGQGPEFLTYFQNEAQLEKSRLLSDRFSAERPKGSFSTLEIQRTEQGDSAMYLCASSLVGQETQYFGPGTRLLVL.